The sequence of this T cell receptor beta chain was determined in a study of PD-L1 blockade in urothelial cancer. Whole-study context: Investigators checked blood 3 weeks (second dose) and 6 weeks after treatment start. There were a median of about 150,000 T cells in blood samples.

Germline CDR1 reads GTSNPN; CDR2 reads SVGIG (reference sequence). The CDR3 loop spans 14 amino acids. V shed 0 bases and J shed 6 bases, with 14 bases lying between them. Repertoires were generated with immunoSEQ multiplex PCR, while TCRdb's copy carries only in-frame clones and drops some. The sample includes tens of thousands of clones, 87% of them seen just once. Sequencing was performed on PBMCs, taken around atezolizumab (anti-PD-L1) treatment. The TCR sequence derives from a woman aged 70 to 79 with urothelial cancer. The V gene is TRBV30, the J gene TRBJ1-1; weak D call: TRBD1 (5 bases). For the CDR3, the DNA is TGTGCCTGGAGTGTGTCGGGGGTGTTATCTGAAGCTTTCTTT. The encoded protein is CAWSVSGVLSEAFF.